The T cell receptor (beta chain) under discussion was sequenced for a study of OX40 agonist ivuxolimab in advanced cancers. Study-wide background: The patients received agonistic anti-OX40 (CD134) antibody ivuxolimab. Melanoma, hepatocellular carcinoma, head and neck or renal cell cancer occurred in dose-escalation patients. Notes on the study in general: In the 0.1 to 3.0 mg/kg range, CD4+ and CD8+ blood T cells had expanded clonally by week 6. Part of the nonresponder group also had normalized T-cell clonal expansion that was low.

The CDR3 is made up of 13 amino acids. V was cut by 1 base and J by 6 bases, with 11 bases left in between. Germline-derived CDR1 and CDR2 are SGHRS and YFSETQ. The protocol was immunoSEQ multiplex PCR, while the TCRdb copy is restricted to in-frame clones and leaves out a portion. The profile shows over 70,000 clones, approximately 91% of them singletons. As regards this clone: Its antigen is currently unknown.

The specimen comprised CD4+ or CD8+ T cells sorted from blood, sampled in a trial of the OX40 agonist ivuxolimab. The sequence was obtained from an adult with an advanced solid tumor such as melanoma, head and neck, liver or kidney cancer. The rearrangement joins TRBV5-1 to TRBJ2-7; D call uncertain. CDR3 bases: TGCGCCAGCAGCTTGTTGGGGTATGGCGAGCAGTACTTC. It codes for CASSLLGYGEQYF.